A single sample gave rise to the 13 T cell receptor beta chains below, sequenced in a study of blood T cell repertoires in COVID-19. Here immunoSEQ multiplex PCR was the method, and the copy in TCRdb shows in-frame clones only, minus some. The data hold roughly 250,000 clones, with approximately 90% observed a single time. Input material: peripheral blood. These receptors came from a woman between 40 and 50 years old with acute or convalescent COVID-19.

The chain has TRBV3-1 (or the pseudogene TRBV3-2) and TRBJ2-3, with 7 nucleotides matching TRBD2. CDR1 and CDR2 (germline): LGHDT, YNNKEL (reference sequence). V gave up 0 bases and J gave up 4 bases; unmatched junction bases: 10. This CDR3 is built from 17 residues. The CDR3, as DNA: TGTGCCAGCAGCCAAGATGGTATTTCCGGGGGGTCAGATACGCAGTATTTT. This encodes CASSQDGISGGSDTQYF.

This clone came up a few times. V is TRBV4-2 and J is TRBJ1-2, with a weak D call TRBD1 (5 bases). V lost 1 base, J lost 4 bases, and 16 bases lay in between. Germline CDR1 LGHNA, CDR2 YNFKEQ. The CDR3 runs to 16 residues. CDR3 DNA: TGTGCCAGCAGCCAAGTTGGGACCACGGAGGGCTATGGCTACACCTTC. It specifies CASSQVGTTEGYGYTF.

The gene calls are TRBV29-1 and TRBJ2-6; weak D call: TRBD2 (5 bases). The CDR3 totals 15 residues. V dropped 1 base and J dropped 1 base, with 8 bases sitting between them. CDR1 is SQVTM, CDR2 ANQGSEA, per germline. CDR3 in amino acids: CSVEGSGSGANVLTF. CDR3 sequence (DNA): TGCAGCGTTGAAGGCAGCGGTTCTGGGGCCAACGTCCTGACTTTC.

J is TRBJ2-5 and V is TRBV5-1; weak D call: TRBD1 (6 bases). Germline CDR1 reads SGHRS; CDR2 reads YFSETQ. Trimming took 4 bases from V and 3 from J, leaving 13 bases between them. The CDR3 extends over 14 amino acids. The CDR3 DNA follows: TGCGCCAGCAGCCTCGGCAGGGGTAAAGAGACCCAGTACTTC. Residues: CASSLGRGKETQYF.

The V call is TRBV7-2, the J call TRBJ2-1; 10 nucleotides match TRBD1. Germline trimming cut 11 bases from V and 7 bases from J; bases unmatched to any gene: 11. The CDR3 is 14 residues long. Looked up from germline, CDR1 is SGHTA and CDR2 is FQGNSA. The CDR3 loop is CAGRRGTGVNEQFF. The CDR3 nucleotides are TGTGCCGGCCGTAGGGGGACAGGGGTTAATGAGCAGTTCTTC.

V and J are TRBV2 and TRBJ2-5; 14 positions agree with TRBD2. Germline V gene lookup returns CDR1 SNHLY and CDR2 FYNNEI. This CDR3 region has 13 residues. The V and J ends lost 11 bases and 4 bases, in that order; junction bases with no gene match: 3. The CDR3 bases are TGTGCCGGTGGACTAGCGGGGGGAGAGACCCAGTACTTC. Its translation is CAGGLAGGETQYF.

The chain combines TRBV5-4 with TRBJ1-6, with 9 bases fitting TRBD1. Trimming removed 5 bases from V and 9 bases from J; junction bases left unmatched: 6. There are 14 residues in the CDR3. In germline, CDR1 is SGHNT, CDR2 YYREEE (reference sequence). The CDR3 region has the DNA TGTGCCAGCAGAACGGACAGGGGAGGTTCACCCCTCCACTTT. Its protein product is CASRTDRGGSPLHF.

The chain carries TRBV2 and TRBJ1-5; D gene uncertain. Trimming took off 6 bases at V and 4 bases at J, with 13 bases between the two ends. Germline assignment: CDR1 SNHLY and CDR2 FYNNEI. This CDR3 is built from 14 residues. The CDR3 sequence is CASRPDTPNQPQHF. The CDR3, as DNA: TGTGCCAGCAGACCCGACACCCCAAATCAGCCCCAGCATTTT.

This sequence joins TRBV5-4 and TRBJ1-4; possible D gene TRBD1, 6 bases. Germline loops: CDR1 SGHNT, CDR2 YYREEE (reference sequence). The CDR3 totals 15 residues. Trimming took 3 bases from V and 0 from J, leaving 9 bases between them. The CDR3 sequence is CASSYNRATNEKLFF. In DNA form, the CDR3 reads TGTGCCAGCAGCTATAACAGGGCAACTAATGAAAAACTGTTTTTT.

CDR3 amino acids: CASRRRGSDTEAFF. In nucleotides, the CDR3 is TGTGCCAGTAGGAGGAGGGGCTCCGACACTGAAGCTTTCTTT. The chain recombines TRBV19 with TRBJ1-1; maybe TRBD1 (5 bases). Trimming took off 6 bases at V and 3 bases at J, with 14 bases between the two ends. From germline, CDR1 is LNHDA and CDR2 SQIVND (reference sequence). The CDR3 covers 14 residues. The variable domain in full, completed from reference TRBV19 and TRBJ1-1, reads DGGITQSPKYLFRKEGQNVTLSCEQNLNHDAMYWYRQDPGQGLRLIYYSQIVNDFQKGDIAEGYSVSREKKESFPLTVTSAQKNPTAFYLCASRRRGSDTEAFFGQGTRLTVV.

The chain couples TRBV2 to TRBJ1-5; 7 bases line up with TRBD1. The CDR3 is made up of 13 amino acids. Trimming removed 9 bases from V and 6 bases from J; junction bases left unmatched: 8. Germline-derived CDR1 and CDR2 are SNHLY and FYNNEI. The CDR3 reads CASSTGAFQPQHF. CDR3 DNA sequence: TGTGCCAGTTCAACAGGGGCTTTTCAGCCCCAGCATTTT.

The chain carries TRBV6-6 and TRBJ1-5; a possible D gene is TRBD1 (5 bases). The CDR3 contains 13 residues. The V end lost 2 bases, the J end lost 5 bases, and 7 bases lay between the germline ends. From germline, CDR1 is MNHNY and CDR2 SVGAGI (reference sequence). DNA for the CDR3: TGTGCCAGCAGTTACGTAGGGGATCAGCCCCAGCATTTT. Its translation: CASSYVGDQPQHF.

The chain employs TRBV2 and TRBJ1-5; 7 bases are shared with TRBD1. Germline V gene sequence: CDR1 SNHLY, CDR2 FYNNEI. V trimming: 6 bases; J trimming: 0 bases; junction bases outside the gene matches: 5. This CDR3 region has 15 residues. As DNA, the CDR3 is TGTGCCAGCAGGACAGGGTTATATAGCAATCAGCCCCAGCATTTT. Translation gives CASRTGLYSNQPQHF.